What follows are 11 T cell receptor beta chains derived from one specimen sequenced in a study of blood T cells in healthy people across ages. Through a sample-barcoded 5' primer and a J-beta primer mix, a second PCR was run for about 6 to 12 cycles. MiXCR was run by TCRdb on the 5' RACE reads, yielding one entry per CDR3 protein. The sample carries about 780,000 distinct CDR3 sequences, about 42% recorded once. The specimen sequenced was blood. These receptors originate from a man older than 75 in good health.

This CDR3 reads CSVEDSAVGTGSYEQYF. CDR3 DNA: TGCAGCGTTGAAGACTCAGCGGTTGGGACAGGGAGCTACGAGCAGTACTTC. The rearrangement uses TRBV29-1 and TRBJ2-5, with 9 bases lining up with TRBD1. The J call is doubtful: the DNA matches TRBJ2-7 better. Per the germline V gene, CDR1 is SQVTM and CDR2 is ANQGSEA. CDR3 length: 17 residues.

CDR3: CAIKQGDTEAFF. In DNA form, the CDR3 reads TGTGCCATCAAGCAGGGGGACACTGAAGCTTTCTTT. The chain uses TRBV10-3 and TRBJ1-1; 7 positions match TRBD1. Unmatched junction bases numbered 2, after V lost 7 bases and J lost 3 bases. The germline V gene has CDR1 ENHRY and CDR2 SYGVKD. This CDR3 is built from 12 residues.

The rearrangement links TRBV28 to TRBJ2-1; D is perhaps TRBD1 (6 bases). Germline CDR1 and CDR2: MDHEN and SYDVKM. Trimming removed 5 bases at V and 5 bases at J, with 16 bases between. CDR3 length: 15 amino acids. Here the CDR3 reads CASSPQNRQDNEQFF. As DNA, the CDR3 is TGTGCCAGCAGTCCACAAAACCGACAGGACAATGAGCAGTTCTTC.

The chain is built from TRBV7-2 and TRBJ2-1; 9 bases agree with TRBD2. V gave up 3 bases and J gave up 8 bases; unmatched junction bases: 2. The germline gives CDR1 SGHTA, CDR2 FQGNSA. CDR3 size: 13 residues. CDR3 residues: CASSFSGSHEQFF. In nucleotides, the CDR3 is TGTGCCAGCAGCTTTAGCGGGAGTCATGAGCAGTTCTTC.

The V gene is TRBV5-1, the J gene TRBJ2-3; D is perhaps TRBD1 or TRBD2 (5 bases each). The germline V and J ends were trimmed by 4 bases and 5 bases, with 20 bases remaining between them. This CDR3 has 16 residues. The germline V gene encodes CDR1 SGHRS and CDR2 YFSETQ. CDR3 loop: CASSPGDGRNLDTQYF. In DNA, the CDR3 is TGCGCCAGCAGCCCCGGGGACGGAAGGAACCTAGATACGCAGTATTTT.

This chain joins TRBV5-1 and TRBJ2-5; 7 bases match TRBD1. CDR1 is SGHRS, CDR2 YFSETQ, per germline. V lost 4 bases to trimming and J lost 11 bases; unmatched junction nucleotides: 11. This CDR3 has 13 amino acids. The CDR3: CASSAQGPHEQYF. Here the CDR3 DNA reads TGCGCCAGCAGCGCACAGGGGCCCCATGAGCAGTACTTC.

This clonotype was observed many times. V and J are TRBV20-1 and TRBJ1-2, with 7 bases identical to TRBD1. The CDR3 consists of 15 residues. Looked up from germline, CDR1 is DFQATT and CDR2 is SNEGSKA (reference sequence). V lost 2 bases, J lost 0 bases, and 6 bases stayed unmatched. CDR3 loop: CSARPTGTPNYGYTF. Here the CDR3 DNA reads TGCAGTGCTAGACCGACAGGGACCCCTAACTATGGCTACACCTTC.

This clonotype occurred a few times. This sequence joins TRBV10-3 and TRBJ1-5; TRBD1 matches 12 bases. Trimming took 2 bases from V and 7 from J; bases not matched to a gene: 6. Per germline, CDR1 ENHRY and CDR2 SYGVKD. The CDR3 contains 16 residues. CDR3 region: CAISEGTGGSKQPQHF. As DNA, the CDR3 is TGTGCCATCAGTGAGGGGACAGGGGGCTCAAAACAGCCCCAGCATTTT.

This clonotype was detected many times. The CDR3 protein is CASSWGRNYNEQFF. The CDR3 DNA reads as TGTGCCAGCAGTTGGGGCAGAAACTACAATGAGCAGTTCTTC. The chain carries TRBV12-3 or TRBV12-4 and TRBJ2-1; tentative D call: TRBD1 (5 bases). The V gene lost 4 bases and the J gene lost 3 bases, with 10 bases spanning the gap. CDR3 length: 14 residues.

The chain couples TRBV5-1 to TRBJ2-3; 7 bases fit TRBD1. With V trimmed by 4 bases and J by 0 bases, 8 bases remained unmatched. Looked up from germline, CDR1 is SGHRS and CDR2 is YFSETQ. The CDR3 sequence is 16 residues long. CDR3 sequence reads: CASSPGQIPSTDTQYF. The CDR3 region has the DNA TGCGCCAGCAGCCCGGGACAGATTCCTAGCACAGATACGCAGTATTTT.

CDR3 sequence: CASSPETSYYEQYF. The CDR3 DNA follows: TGTGCCAGCAGTCCTGAGACTAGCTACTACGAGCAGTACTTC. The chain combines TRBV25-1 with TRBJ2-7, with 7 bases identical to TRBD2. V lost 5 bases and J lost 3; bases outside the gene matches: 7. This CDR3 is built from 14 residues. Germline loops: CDR1 MGHDK, CDR2 SYGVNS.